The clone carrying this TCR beta chain was counted between two and nine times. Original data processing: Researchers report that nucleated cell counts were estimated from reference gene primer amplification. Clones were sequenced by immunoSEQ multiplex PCR, and TCRdb holds only the in-frame ones, with some missing. V and J calls and clone size are those listed in that table; D and trimming were worked out from the DNA. The repertoire includes 200,000 to 250,000 clones, around 80% of them detected once, and about 7.2% sits in the top ten. The source of the sample is a study of blood T cell repertoires in COVID-19. Study as a whole: Italy, Spain and the United States were the sources of the convalescent and acute COVID-19 samples. T cells, B-cell-depleted T cells, or PBMCs provided the cDNA or gDNA that served as material.

Germline-derived CDR1 and CDR2 are GTSNPN and SVGIG (reference sequence). This CDR3 spans 16 amino acids. With 7 bases removed from V and 0 bases from J, the gap between germline ends came to 16 bases. The TCR comes from a woman between 65 and 79 years old with acute or convalescent COVID-19. The V gene is TRBV30, the J gene TRBJ2-6, with D perhaps TRBD1 (5 bases). The sequencing input was peripheral blood. The CDR3 coding sequence is TGTGCCTCCACCTTGACAGCCTACTCTGGGGCCAACGTCCTGACTTTC. Translating gives CASTLTAYSGANVLTF.